The 21 T cell receptor beta chains below all came from one sample that was sequenced in a study of cytomegalovirus exposure and HLA in healthy donors. The primer mix had 60 Vbeta and 13 Jbeta primers. Repertoires were generated with immunoSEQ multiplex PCR, while TCRdb's copy carries only in-frame clones and drops some. The repertoire holds 160,000 or so clones, with 70% to 80% as singletons. Sequences were obtained from PBMCs. The receptor source for this set is a man aged 55 to 69 in good health and CMV-seronegative.

This rearrangement joins TRBV7-9 to TRBJ2-3, with 9 bases fitting TRBD2. This CDR3 has 16 amino acids. From germline, CDR1 is SEHNR and CDR2 FQNEAQ (reference sequence). Unmatched junction bases numbered 7, after V lost 2 bases and J lost 4 bases. The CDR3: CASSLMRGGMADTQYF. The CDR3 coding sequence is TGTGCCAGCAGCTTAATGCGGGGGGGCATGGCAGATACGCAGTATTTT.

This clone was counted between two and nine times. J is TRBJ2-5 and V is TRBV4-2; D possibly corresponds to TRBD1 (5 bases). The CDR3 extends over 16 amino acids. Germline CDR1 and CDR2: LGHNA and YNFKEQ. V shed 0 bases and J shed 2 bases, with 13 bases lying between them. The CDR3 nucleotides read TGTGCCAGCAGCCAAGAATGGGCCAGGGAACAAGAGACCCAGTACTTC. Protein product: CASSQEWAREQETQYF.

This chain connects TRBV30 to TRBJ2-3; tentative D call: TRBD2 (6 bases). The CDR3 is 14 residues long. Per the germline V gene, CDR1 is GTSNPN and CDR2 is SVGIG (reference sequence). V lost 3 bases to trimming and J lost 4 bases, with 14 bases between them. CDR3 nucleotide sequence: TGTGCCTGGAGGGCGGGGAGTCAAGCAGATACGCAGTATTTT. This encodes CAWRAGSQADTQYF.

In its sample, this clone was seen a few times. V gene TRBV6-5 combines with J gene TRBJ2-7, with D possibly TRBD1 on 7 matching bases. This CDR3 is built from 14 residues. Germline CDR1 reads MNHEY; CDR2 reads SVGAGI. V was pared by 7 bases and J by 3 bases, with 16 bases between. The CDR3 loop is CASTPPGGGYEQYF. CDR3 nucleotide sequence: TGTGCCAGCACCCCCCCAGGGGGAGGCTACGAGCAGTACTTC.

This chain connects TRBV4-3 to TRBJ2-1; D is perhaps TRBD2 (6 bases). The germline CDR1 and CDR2 sequences are LGHNA and YSLEER. This CDR3 is 14 amino acids long. With 0 bases removed from V and 9 bases from J, the gap between germline ends came to 12 bases. CDR3 loop: CASSQDHIGGEQFF. Here the CDR3 DNA reads TGCGCCAGCAGCCAAGATCATATCGGGGGTGAGCAGTTCTTC.

This chain joins TRBV11-3 and TRBJ1-1, with 10 bases lining up with TRBD1. Germline CDR1 reads SGHNT; CDR2 reads YENEEA. This CDR3 contains 16 residues. J gave up 2 bases and V 1 base, and 4 bases lay outside the gene matches. The CDR3: CASSLGATGGNTEAFF. The CDR3 DNA reads as TGTGCCAGCAGCTTAGGAGCGACAGGGGGCAACACTGAAGCTTTCTTT.

This clone was seen only a few times. The chain employs TRBV18 and TRBJ1-5; TRBD1 aligns across 9 bases. The CDR3 covers 15 residues. V shed 4 bases and J 5 bases; nucleotides not matched to a gene: 6. CDR1 is KGHSH and CDR2 is LQKENI in the germline V gene. The CDR3 protein is CASSRDRGLDQPQHF. CDR3 in DNA: TGTGCCAGCTCACGAGACAGGGGGTTGGATCAGCCCCAGCATTTT.

The chain couples TRBV5-6 to TRBJ2-7; 7 nucleotides align to TRBD2. The CDR3 has 12 amino acids. Trimming at V came to 3 bases and at J to 6 bases, leaving 3 bases not matched to a gene. Germline CDR1 SGHDT, CDR2 YYEEEE. CDR3 loop: CASSSPGGEQYF. Here the CDR3 DNA reads TGTGCCAGCAGCTCGCCGGGGGGCGAGCAGTACTTC.

The genes are TRBV5-1 and TRBJ1-1, with D perhaps matching TRBD1 (5 bases). From germline, CDR1 is SGHRS and CDR2 YFSETQ. V dropped 4 bases and J dropped 2 bases, with 9 bases sitting between them. This CDR3 is built from 13 residues. The CDR3 region is CASSLRGNTEAFF. Here the CDR3 DNA reads TGCGCCAGCAGCCTAAGGGGAAACACTGAAGCTTTCTTT.

The chain couples TRBV6-4 to TRBJ2-1; D is uncertain. The CDR3 has 14 residues. The V gene lost 4 bases and the J gene lost 2 bases, with 9 bases spanning the gap. Looked up from germline, CDR1 is MRHNA and CDR2 is SNTAGT. CDR3 nucleotide sequence: TGTGCCAGCAGTGTGGGCCCTCCCTACAATGAGCAGTTCTTC. Translation gives CASSVGPPYNEQFF.

The chain is built from TRBV29-1 and TRBJ2-1, with 7 bases fitting TRBD2. This CDR3 has 14 residues. Trimming cost V 7 bases and J 4 bases; bases outside gene matches: 10. Germline V CDR1 and CDR2: SQVTM, ANQGSEA. The CDR3: CSAGRAGDYNEQFF. CDR3 bases: TGCAGCGCCGGACGGGCGGGGGATTACAATGAGCAGTTCTTC.

This rearrangement joins TRBV5-6 to TRBJ2-7; D may be TRBD2 (6 bases). Germline lookup yields CDR1 SGHDT and CDR2 YYEEEE. The ends were cut back, 3 bases at V and 3 bases at J, with 19 bases in the middle. The CDR3 runs to 16 residues. The CDR3 DNA is TGTGCCAGCAGCTGGAGGGGTGACGGGAGAGGCTACGAGCAGTACTTC. Amino acids: CASSWRGDGRGYEQYF.

The gene calls are TRBV6-5 and TRBJ2-5, with TRBD1 identical over 7 bases. V shed 0 bases, J shed 7 bases, and the junction held 8 bases outside the gene matches. Per the germline V gene, CDR1 is MNHEY and CDR2 is SVGAGI. This CDR3 comprises 15 residues. The CDR3 sequence: CASSYSGQLGGTQYF. The DNA of the CDR3 is TGTGCCAGCAGTTACTCGGGACAGCTCGGAGGGACCCAGTACTTC.

The genes are TRBV13 and TRBJ2-3; 13 bases match TRBD2. Germline CDR1 is PRHDT and CDR2 is FYEKMQ (reference sequence). V lost 3 bases to trimming and J lost 0 bases; unmatched junction nucleotides: 12. The CDR3 runs to 20 residues. This CDR3 reads CASSFQPRTSGRGSTDTQYF. The CDR3 DNA reads TGTGCCAGCAGCTTCCAACCCCGGACTAGCGGGAGAGGAAGCACAGATACGCAGTATTTT.

The chain has TRBV29-1 and TRBJ1-2; 8 nucleotides match TRBD1. The CDR3 consists of 13 residues. Germline trimming cut 4 bases from V and 8 bases from J; bases unmatched to any gene: 9. Per germline, CDR1 SQVTM and CDR2 ANQGSEA. CDR3 loop: CSVVATGGSGYTF. The CDR3 DNA follows: TGCAGCGTTGTAGCAACAGGGGGTTCCGGCTACACCTTC.

The CDR3 DNA reads as TGCAGCGTCCGGACTTTACAGGAGCAGTACTTC. Residues: CSVRTLQEQYF. The chain couples TRBV29-1 to TRBJ2-7, with a weak D call TRBD2 (5 bases). From germline, CDR1 is SQVTM and CDR2 ANQGSEA. V was cut by 6 bases and J by 7 bases, with 13 bases left in between. This CDR3 spans 11 amino acids.

This chain uses TRBV27 with TRBJ1-6; 7 nucleotides agree with TRBD1. The germline V gene has CDR1 MNHEY and CDR2 SMNVEV (reference sequence). This CDR3 region has 15 residues. V lost 3 bases to trimming and J lost 7 bases; unmatched junction nucleotides: 6. The CDR3 spells CASSFVGTANSPLHF. The CDR3 DNA is TGTGCCAGCAGTTTTGTTGGGACAGCGAATTCACCCCTCCACTTT.

The gene calls are TRBV7-2 and TRBJ2-5; 9 positions match TRBD1. Near its end, the DNA agrees better with TRBJ2-7, so the J call may be wrong. Germline V lookup: CDR1 SGHTA, CDR2 FQGNSA. The CDR3 runs to 13 residues. CDR3 protein: CASSSTGGLEQYF. The CDR3 coding sequence is TGTGCCAGCAGTTCCACAGGGGGCCTCGAGCAGTACTTC.

The V call is TRBV27, the J call TRBJ2-5, with 12 positions matching TRBD1. The CDR3 runs 20 residues. V was clipped by 5 bases and J by 4 bases; unmatched bases: 20. The germline CDR1 and CDR2 sequences are MNHEY and SMNVEV (reference sequence). The CDR3 coding sequence is TGTGCCAGCAGTCCCCTCCCCGGGACAGGGGGCATTGGGAAACTAGAGACCCAGTACTTC. Its protein product is CASSPLPGTGGIGKLETQYF.

This rearrangement joins TRBV18 to TRBJ2-1, with D maybe TRBD1 (6 bases). The CDR3 contains 11 residues. Per germline, CDR1 KGHSH and CDR2 LQKENI. Trimming pared 3 bases from V and 10 bases from J, leaving 7 bases between. The CDR3 spells CASSPQGEQFF. CDR3 DNA: TGTGCCAGCTCACCTCAGGGGGAGCAGTTCTTC.

The genes are TRBV11-2 and TRBJ2-7; 12 nucleotides align to TRBD2. V shed 1 base, J shed 3 bases, and the junction held 7 bases outside the gene matches. The CDR3 has 17 residues. CDR1 is SGHAT and CDR2 is FQNNGV in the germline V gene. The CDR3 nucleotides read TGTGCCAGCAGCTTAGGACTAGCGGGAGAGGGCCTCTACGAGCAGTACTTC. Translation: CASSLGLAGEGLYEQYF.